This entry lists 5 T cell receptor beta chains sequenced from one sample in a study of T cells in Graves' hyperthyroidism and ophthalmopathy. Using RNA transcripts as the source, TCR beta CDR3 regions were amplified. RT-PCR in the first round (using the HTBI primer set) targeted the TCR CDR3. TCRdb analysed the multiplex PCR reads with MiXCR anew, one entry per CDR3 protein. The sample lists about 270,000 distinct CDR3 sequences, over 20% occurring once. The sequenced sample consisted of blood. The receptors originated from a man aged 25 to 40 with Graves' ophthalmopathy.

This chain links TRBV3-1 with TRBJ2-5, with 13 bases matching TRBD2. This CDR3 is 18 amino acids long. V lost 4 bases to trimming and J lost 5 bases; unmatched junction nucleotides: 13. Germline V gene sequence: CDR1 LGHDT, CDR2 YNNKEL (reference sequence). The CDR3 bases are TGTGCCAGCAGCCTGGTTAGGCGGACTAGCGGGAGAAAGGAGACCCAGTACTTC. Translation gives CASSLVRRTSGRKETQYF.

The chain uses TRBV30 and TRBJ2-7, with 8 positions matching TRBD2. The CDR3 contains 14 residues. V shed 4 bases and J 4 bases; nucleotides not matched to a gene: 9. Germline CDR1 is GTSNPN and CDR2 is SVGIG (reference sequence). The DNA for the CDR3 is TGTGCCTGGACGGAGCGGGAGACGGGGTACGAGCAGTACTTC. This encodes CAWTERETGYEQYF.

This clonotype has ten or more counts. The chain couples TRBV15 to TRBJ2-1; TRBD2 matches 8 bases. V shed 0 bases, J shed 5 bases, and the junction held 9 bases outside the gene matches. Germline V lookup: CDR1 LNHNV, CDR2 YYDKDF (reference sequence). The CDR3 runs 17 residues. The CDR3 spells CATSREGLAGRDNEQFF. The CDR3 bases are TGTGCCACCAGCAGAGAGGGGCTAGCGGGTCGGGACAATGAGCAGTTCTTC.

CDR3 in amino acids: CASSLGSGGGYEQYF. Here the CDR3 DNA reads TGTGCCAGCAGCTTAGGATCGGGAGGCGGCTACGAGCAGTACTTC. The chain employs TRBV7-2 and TRBJ2-7; TRBD2 agrees at 7 bases. The trim removed 1 base at V and 3 bases at J, leaving 6 bases unmatched. This CDR3 is 15 amino acids long. Germline CDR1 reads SGHTA; CDR2 reads FQGNSA.

The sample holds many counts of this clonotype. CDR3 nucleotide sequence: TGTGCCAGCAGTGCGGGGGCACGCTATGGCTACACCTTC. Translation: CASSAGARYGYTF. The rearrangement uses TRBV2 and TRBJ1-2, with D tentatively TRBD1 (6 bases). The germline gives CDR1 SNHLY, CDR2 FYNNEI. Trimming removed 4 bases at V and 4 bases at J, with 10 bases between. The CDR3 is 13 residues long.